The clone carrying this T cell receptor beta chain was counted between two and nine times. This record comes from a study of early T cells in non-severe SARS-CoV-2 infection. TCRdb reprocessed the 5' RACE reads via MiXCR and lists one record per CDR3 protein. This sample carries some 33,000 distinct CDR3 sequences, roughly 5.7% of them seen once, and the ten largest clones take about 21%. The sequencing sample was made of whole blood. The sequence was collected from an adult who was a healthcare worker with PCR-confirmed SARS-CoV-2 infection or an uninfected control (not recorded which).

In DNA, the CDR3 is TGTGCCAGCAGCCTAAGACAGGGGGCAGATACGCAGTATTTT. It translates to CASSLRQGADTQYF. The chain has TRBV3-1 and TRBJ2-3; 9 nucleotides line up with TRBD1. CDR3 length: 14 amino acids. Germline assignment: CDR1 LGHDT and CDR2 YNNKEL (reference sequence). V shed 4 bases, J shed 4 bases, and the junction held 3 bases outside the gene matches.